A selection of T cell receptor beta chains follows, all from one sample in a study of T cells in Graves' hyperthyroidism and ophthalmopathy. MiXCR was run by TCRdb on the multiplex PCR reads, yielding one entry per CDR3 protein. The sample records about 400,000 distinct CDR3 sequences, more than 20% being singletons. The sample comprised blood. These receptor sequences come from a man aged 50-59 years with Graves' hyperthyroidism. CDR3s include the opening cysteine and the closing phenylalanine or tryptophan. D genes are given only for firm matches. Where a row states a size, it is once, few, many or the class of an expanded clone; other rows omit it.

TRBD2	many	TRBJ2-1	TRBV7-2	CASSLDSFGAGDRWEQFF	TGTGCCAGCAGCTTAGACTCATTTGGGGCGGGAGATCGTTGGGAGCAGTTCTTC
TRBD1	NA	TRBJ2-7	TRBV5-1	CASSLWTGVYEQYF	TGCGCCAGCAGCCTCTGGACAGGGGTCTACGAGCAGTACTTC
NA	few	TRBJ2-2	TRBV24-1	CATRSANTGELFF	TGTGCCACCCGTAGCGCGAACACCGGGGAGCTGTTTTTT
NA	few	TRBJ2-7	TRBV6-1	CASSFTGSVDYEQYF	TGTGCCAGCAGCTTCACAGGGTCCGTTGACTACGAGCAGTACTTC
TRBD2	NA	TRBJ2-1	TRBV2	CASTPGLAPHEQFF	TGTGCCAGCACCCCGGGACTAGCCCCCCATGAGCAGTTCTTC
TRBD2	few	TRBJ2-1	TRBV7-9	CASGQTLGLEDEQFF	TGTGCCAGCGGCCAGACACTCGGACTAGAGGATGAGCAGTTCTTC
TRBD2	many	TRBJ2-3	TRBV2	CASSEMAGGSTDTQYF	TGTGCCAGCAGTGAAATGGCGGGAGGGAGCACAGATACGCAGTATTTT
TRBD1	many	TRBJ2-2	TRBV28	CASSLYLTGGGELFF	TGTGCCAGCAGTTTATACCTGACAGGGGGCGGGGAGCTGTTTTTT
NA	NA	TRBJ2-1	TRBV14	CASSLLSYEQFF	TGTGCCAGCAGTCTCTTGAGCTATGAGCAGTTCTTC
NA	NA	TRBJ1-1	TRBV20-1	CSFANTEAFF	TGCAGCTTCGCCAACACTGAAGCTTTCTTT
TRBD1	NA	TRBJ1-1	TRBV20-1	CSARASGGFSTEAFF	TGCAGTGCTAGAGCTTCAGGGGGCTTTAGCACTGAAGCTTTCTTT
NA	once	TRBJ2-3	TRBV4-2	CASSRQNIEDTQYF	TGTGCCAGCAGCCGCCAAAATATCGAAGATACGCAGTATTTT
NA	NA	TRBJ2-7	TRBV28	CASSLAVDHYEQYF	TGTGCCAGCAGTTTAGCAGTGGATCACTACGAGCAGTACTTC
NA	many	TRBJ2-5	TRBV2	CASRQAPLQETQYF	TGTGCCAGCAGACAGGCGCCCCTCCAAGAGACCCAGTACTTC
NA	few	TRBJ1-2	TRBV6-5	CASSYSGPGDGYTF	TGTGCCAGCAGTTACTCGGGGCCAGGGGATGGCTACACCTTC
NA	few	TRBJ2-3	TRBV19	CASSPRQDTDTQYF	TGTGCCAGTAGTCCTAGACAGGACACAGATACGCAGTATTTT
NA	many	TRBJ2-1	TRBV7-6	CASSGRGAYNEQFF	TGTGCCAGCAGCGGGAGAGGTGCTTACAATGAGCAGTTCTTC
NA	NA	TRBJ2-3	TRBV13	CASSSRVPHTDTQYF	TGTGCCAGCAGCTCTCGGGTCCCTCACACAGATACGCAGTATTTT
TRBD1	many	TRBJ2-2	TRBV11-2	CASSQRTGDTGELFF	TGTGCCAGCAGCCAACGGACAGGGGACACCGGGGAGCTGTTTTTT
NA	many	TRBJ1-1	TRBV7-9	CASSLAQLNTEAFF	TGTGCCAGCAGCTTAGCCCAGTTGAACACTGAAGCTTTCTTT
NA	few	TRBJ2-2	TRBV3-1	CASSHRTENTGELFF	TGTGCCAGCAGCCACAGGACGGAGAACACCGGGGAGCTGTTTTTT
NA	NA	TRBJ1-5	TRBV19	CASTPWAGEQPQHF	TGTGCCAGTACCCCGTGGGCAGGGGAACAGCCCCAGCATTTT
NA	many	TRBJ2-7	TRBV10-2	CASSSQGHEQYF	TGCGCCAGCAGTTCACAGGGACACGAGCAGTACTTC
NA	NA	TRBJ2-7	TRBV29-1	CSVGNGYEQNF	TGCAGCGTTGGGAACGGCTACGAGCAGAACTTC
TRBD2	NA	TRBJ2-7	TRBV5-1	CASKGLAVTYEQYF	TGCGCCAGCAAGGGACTAGCGGTTACCTACGAGCAGTACTTC
NA	few	TRBJ2-3	TRBV2	CASSPRAADTQYF	TGTGCCAGTAGCCCGAGGGCCGCAGATACGCAGTATTTT
TRBD2	many	TRBJ2-7	TRBV6-1	CAHGRGGYEQYF	TGTGCTCACGGGAGGGGAGGCTACGAGCAGTACTTC
NA	NA	TRBJ1-5	TRBV29-1	CSVIPVNQPQHF	TGCAGCGTGATACCCGTCAATCAGCCCCAGCATTTT
TRBD2	NA	TRBJ2-1	TRBV20-1	CSARDALGGSRGEQFF	TGCAGTGCTAGAGATGCCCTGGGCGGGAGTCGGGGTGAGCAGTTCTTC